This paragraph reports one T cell receptor beta chain. These data are taken from a study of control samples from healthy donors and cancer patients. The CDR3 contains 12 residues. CDR1 GTSNPN and CDR2 SVGIG come from the germline V gene (reference sequence). With 2 bases removed from V and 4 bases from J, the gap between germline ends came to 9 bases. Clones were read by immunoSEQ multiplex PCR, and TCRdb kept only the in-frame ones, dropping some. Of some 120,000 clones in the sample, 80% to 90% are singletons; the top ten hold 7% to 10%. The sequence derives from a man in his forties in good health. The chain has TRBV30 and TRBJ2-7; TRBD2 might be the D (5 bases). Material for sequencing was blood. In DNA form, the CDR3 reads TGTGCCTGGAGTCGAGGGAAATACGAGCAGTACTTC. This translates into CAWSRGKYEQYF. The full variable domain, in which reference TRBV30 and TRBJ2-7 provide the parts outside the CDR3, is SQTIHQWPATLVQPVGSPLSLECTVEGTSNPNLYWYRQAAGRGLQLLFYSVGIGQISSEVPQNLSASRPQDRQFILSSKKLLLSDSGFYLCAWSRGKYEQYFGPGTRLTVT.